The present TCR beta chain was sequenced within a study of blood T cell repertoires in COVID-19. The CDR3 runs to 12 residues. CDR1 is SGHDN and CDR2 is FVKESK in the germline V gene. The germline V and J ends were trimmed by 4 bases and 1 base, with 4 bases remaining between them. Generated by immunoSEQ multiplex PCR, the TCRdb table keeps only in-frame clones and is missing some. The sample lists about 50,000 clones; roughly 88% were seen once. This sequence joins TRBV14 and TRBJ1-1; D gene uncertain. This TCR was recovered from a human donor in a cohort sampled during active COVID-19. Sample: peripheral blood. CDR3 sequence (DNA): TGTGCCAGCAGCCTCCGGAACACTGAAGCTTTCTTT. This sequence encodes CASSLRNTEAFF.